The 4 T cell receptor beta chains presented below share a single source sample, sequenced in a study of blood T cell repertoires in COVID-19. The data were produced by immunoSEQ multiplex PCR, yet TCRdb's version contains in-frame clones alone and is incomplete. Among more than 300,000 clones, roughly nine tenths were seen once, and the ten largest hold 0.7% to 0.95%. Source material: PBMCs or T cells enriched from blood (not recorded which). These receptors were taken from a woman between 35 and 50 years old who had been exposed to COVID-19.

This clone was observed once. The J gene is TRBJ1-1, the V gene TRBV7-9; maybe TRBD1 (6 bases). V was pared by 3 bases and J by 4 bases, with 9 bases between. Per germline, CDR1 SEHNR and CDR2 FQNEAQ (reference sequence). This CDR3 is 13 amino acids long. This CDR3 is CASSFKQGTEAFF. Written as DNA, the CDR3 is TGTGCCAGCAGCTTCAAACAGGGCACTGAAGCTTTCTTT.

CDR3 residues: CTSSPRLAGVDEQFF. CDR3 bases: TGCACCAGCAGCCCCCGACTAGCGGGAGTTGATGAGCAGTTCTTC. This rearrangement joins TRBV1 to TRBJ2-1; TRBD2 reflects the table's D call only, with no check against the DNA. TRBV1 is classified as a pseudogene. The CDR3 has 15 amino acids.

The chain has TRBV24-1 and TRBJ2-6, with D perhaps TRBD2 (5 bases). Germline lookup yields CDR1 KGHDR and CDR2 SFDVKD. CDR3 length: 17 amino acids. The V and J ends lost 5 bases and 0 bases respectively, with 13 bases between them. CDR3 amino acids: CATSAPPDYSGANVLTF. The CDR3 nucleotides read TGTGCCACCAGTGCCCCCCCTGACTACTCTGGGGCCAACGTCCTGACTTTC.

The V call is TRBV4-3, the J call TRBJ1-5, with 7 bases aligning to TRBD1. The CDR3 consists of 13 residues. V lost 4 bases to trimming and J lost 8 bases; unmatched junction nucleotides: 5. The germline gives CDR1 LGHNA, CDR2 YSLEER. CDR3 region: CASSPTGREPQHF. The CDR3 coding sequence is TGCGCCAGCAGCCCGACAGGGCGGGAGCCCCAGCATTTT.